The present entry profiles one T cell receptor beta chain with its context. Its antigen is not known. This CDR3 has 9 residues. Trimming took off 6 bases at V and 6 bases at J, with 2 bases between the two ends. Germline V gene lookup returns CDR1 DFQATT and CDR2 SNEGSKA (reference sequence). This entry belongs to a study of CD8+CD57+ T cells in acquired aplastic anemia. Turning to the study itself: Sorted CD4+ and CD8+ cell DNA averaged around 3 ug. Study-level results: Shared by patients and controls, roughly 28 CD8+ CDR3s were abundant in patients. Significance was not reached for CD8+ Simpson's diversity between patients and controls.

Sequencing involved patients with CD8+CD57+ cell expansion previously shown by flow cytometry. No therapy was given to patients before blood sampling. For CDR3 and TCR beta VDJ profiling, genomic DNA was the template used. TCRdb used MiXCR to reprocess the reads, holding one entry per CDR3 protein. The sample carries more than 150,000 distinct CDR3 sequences, roughly 50% recorded once. The rearrangement uses TRBV20-1 and TRBJ2-2; the D is unclear. Sequences were obtained from sorted CD4+, CD8+, or CD8+CD57+ T cells (not recorded which) from PBMCs. The sequence was obtained from a human donor with aplastic anemia. For the CDR3, the DNA is TGCAGTGCCTCCGGGGAGCTGTTTTTT. As protein: CSASGELFF.